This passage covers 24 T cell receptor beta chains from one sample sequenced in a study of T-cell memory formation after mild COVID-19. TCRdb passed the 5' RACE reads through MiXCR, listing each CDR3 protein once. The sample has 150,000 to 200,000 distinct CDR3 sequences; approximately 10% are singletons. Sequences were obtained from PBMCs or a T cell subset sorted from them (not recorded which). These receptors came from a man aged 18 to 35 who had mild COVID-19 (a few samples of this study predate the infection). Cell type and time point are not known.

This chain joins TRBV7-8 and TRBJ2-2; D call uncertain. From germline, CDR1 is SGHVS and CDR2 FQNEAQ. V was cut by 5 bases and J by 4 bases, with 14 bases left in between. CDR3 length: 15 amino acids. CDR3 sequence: CASSRIDLITGELFF. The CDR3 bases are TGTGCCAGCAGCCGTATCGACTTAATCACCGGGGAGCTGTTTTTT.

CDR3 region: CASSQSPLPVRVNYEQYV. The CDR3 region has the DNA TGTGCCAGCAGCCAAAGCCCTCTTCCAGTACGAGTTAACTACGAGCAGTACGTC. The chain joins TRBV7-3 to TRBJ2-7; D gene unclear. The germline V gene encodes CDR1 SGHTA and CDR2 FQGTGA. This CDR3 region has 18 residues. Trimming stripped 5 bases from V and 3 bases from J, with 26 bases between.

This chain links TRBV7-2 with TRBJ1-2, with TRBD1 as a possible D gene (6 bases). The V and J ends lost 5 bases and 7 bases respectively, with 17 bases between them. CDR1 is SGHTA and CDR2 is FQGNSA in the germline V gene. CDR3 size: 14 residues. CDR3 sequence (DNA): TGTGCCAGCAGCGCCCAAATCCAGGGGACTGGCTACACCTTC. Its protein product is CASSAQIQGTGYTF.

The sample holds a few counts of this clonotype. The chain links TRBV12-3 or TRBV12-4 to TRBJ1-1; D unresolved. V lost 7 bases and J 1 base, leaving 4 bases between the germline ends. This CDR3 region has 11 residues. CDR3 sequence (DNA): TGTGCCAGCATAGAGAACACTGAAGCTTTCTTT. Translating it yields CASIENTEAFF.

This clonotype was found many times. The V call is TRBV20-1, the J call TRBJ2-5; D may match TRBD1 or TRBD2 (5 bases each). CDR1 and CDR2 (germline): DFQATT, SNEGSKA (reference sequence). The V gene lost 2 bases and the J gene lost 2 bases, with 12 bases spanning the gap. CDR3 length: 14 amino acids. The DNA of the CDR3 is TGCAGTGCTAGAATGACGGGACCACAAGAGACCCAGTACTTC. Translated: CSARMTGPQETQYF.

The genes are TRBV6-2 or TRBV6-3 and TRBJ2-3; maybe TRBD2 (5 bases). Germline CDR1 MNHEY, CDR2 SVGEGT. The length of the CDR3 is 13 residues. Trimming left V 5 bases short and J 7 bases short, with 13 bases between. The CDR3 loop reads CASSLLLGNTQYF. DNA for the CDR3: TGTGCCAGCAGTCTACTACTAGGGAATACGCAGTATTTT.

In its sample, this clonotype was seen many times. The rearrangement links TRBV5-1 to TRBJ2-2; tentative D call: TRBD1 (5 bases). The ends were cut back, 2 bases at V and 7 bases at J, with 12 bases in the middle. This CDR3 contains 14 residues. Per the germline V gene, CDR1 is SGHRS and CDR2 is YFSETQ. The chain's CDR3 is CASSFSQGGGELFF. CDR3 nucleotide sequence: TGCGCCAGCAGCTTCTCGCAGGGCGGCGGGGAGCTGTTTTTT.

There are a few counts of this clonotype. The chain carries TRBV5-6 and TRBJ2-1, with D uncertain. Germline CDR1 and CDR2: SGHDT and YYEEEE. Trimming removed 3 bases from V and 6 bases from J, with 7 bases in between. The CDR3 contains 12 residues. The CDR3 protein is CASSSVRNEQFF. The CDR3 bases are TGTGCCAGCAGCTCAGTGCGCAATGAGCAGTTCTTC.

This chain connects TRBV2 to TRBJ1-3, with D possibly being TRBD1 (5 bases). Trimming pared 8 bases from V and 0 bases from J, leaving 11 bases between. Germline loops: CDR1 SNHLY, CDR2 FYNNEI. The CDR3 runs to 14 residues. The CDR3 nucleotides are TGTGCCAGCCTCGACAGCAGCTCTGGAAACACCATATATTTT. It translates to CASLDSSSGNTIYF.

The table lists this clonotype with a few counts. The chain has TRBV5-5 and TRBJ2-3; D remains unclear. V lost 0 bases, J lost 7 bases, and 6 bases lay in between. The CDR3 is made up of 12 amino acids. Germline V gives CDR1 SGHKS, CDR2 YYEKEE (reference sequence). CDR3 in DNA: TGTGCCAGCAGCTTGGTCCGGAATACGCAGTATTTT. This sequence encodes CASSLVRNTQYF.

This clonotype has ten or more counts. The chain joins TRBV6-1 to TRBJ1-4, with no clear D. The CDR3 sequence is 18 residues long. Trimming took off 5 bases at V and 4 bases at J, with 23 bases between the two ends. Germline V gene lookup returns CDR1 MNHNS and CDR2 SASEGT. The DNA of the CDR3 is TGTGCCAGCAGTTGGGATTTTCGTTCGTCCGCCTTTAATGAAAAACTGTTTTTT. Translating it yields CASSWDFRSSAFNEKLFF.

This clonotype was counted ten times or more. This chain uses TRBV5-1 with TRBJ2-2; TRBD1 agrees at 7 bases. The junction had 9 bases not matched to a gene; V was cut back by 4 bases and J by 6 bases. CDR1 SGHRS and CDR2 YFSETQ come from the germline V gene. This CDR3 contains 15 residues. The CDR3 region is CASSLQRGRAGELFF. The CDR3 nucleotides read TGCGCCAGCAGCCTCCAAAGGGGGCGGGCCGGGGAGCTGTTTTTT.

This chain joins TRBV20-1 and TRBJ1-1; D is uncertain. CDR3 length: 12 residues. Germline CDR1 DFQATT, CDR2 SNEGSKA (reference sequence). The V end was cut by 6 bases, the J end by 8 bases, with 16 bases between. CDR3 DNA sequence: TGCAGTGCCAGACACTCCTCGGGGGAAGCTTTCTTT. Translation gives CSARHSSGEAFF.

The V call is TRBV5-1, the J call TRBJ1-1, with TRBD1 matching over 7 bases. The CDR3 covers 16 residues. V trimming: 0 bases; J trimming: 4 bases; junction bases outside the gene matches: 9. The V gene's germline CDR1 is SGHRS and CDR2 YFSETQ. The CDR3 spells CASSLAPTGAFTEAFF. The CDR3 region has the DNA TGCGCCAGCAGCTTGGCCCCCACAGGGGCGTTCACTGAAGCTTTCTTT.

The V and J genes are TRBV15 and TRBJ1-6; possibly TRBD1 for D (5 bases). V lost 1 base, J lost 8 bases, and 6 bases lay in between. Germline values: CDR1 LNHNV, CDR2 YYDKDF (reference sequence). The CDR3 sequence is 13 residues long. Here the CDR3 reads CATSRVGDSPLHF. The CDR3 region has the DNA TGTGCCACCAGCAGAGTGGGGGATTCACCCCTCCACTTT.

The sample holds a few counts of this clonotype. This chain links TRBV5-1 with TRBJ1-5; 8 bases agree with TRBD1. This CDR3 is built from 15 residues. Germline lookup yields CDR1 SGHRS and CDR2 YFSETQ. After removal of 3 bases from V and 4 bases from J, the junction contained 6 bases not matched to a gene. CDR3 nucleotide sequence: TGCGCCAGCAGCTCGGAGGGGGACAGGAATCAGCCCCAGCATTTT. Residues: CASSSEGDRNQPQHF.

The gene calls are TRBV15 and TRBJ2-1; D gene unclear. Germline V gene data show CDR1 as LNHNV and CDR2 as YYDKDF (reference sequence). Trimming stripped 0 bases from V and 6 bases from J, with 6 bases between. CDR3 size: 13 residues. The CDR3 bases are TGTGCCACCAGCAGAGATCGGGTCAATGAGCAGTTCTTC. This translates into CATSRDRVNEQFF.

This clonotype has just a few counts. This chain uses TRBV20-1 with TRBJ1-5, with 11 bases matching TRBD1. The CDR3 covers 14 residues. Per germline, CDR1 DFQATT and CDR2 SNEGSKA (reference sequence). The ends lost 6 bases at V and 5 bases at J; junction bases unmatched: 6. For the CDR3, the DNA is TGCAGTGCAAGGACAGGGGGCGCACATCAGCCCCAGCATTTT. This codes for CSARTGGAHQPQHF.

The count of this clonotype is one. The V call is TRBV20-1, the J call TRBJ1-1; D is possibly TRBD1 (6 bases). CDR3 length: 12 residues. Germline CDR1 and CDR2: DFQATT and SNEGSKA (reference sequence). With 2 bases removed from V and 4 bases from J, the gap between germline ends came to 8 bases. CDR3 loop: CSARQGSTEAFF. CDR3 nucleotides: TGCAGTGCTAGACAGGGGAGCACTGAAGCTTTCTTT.

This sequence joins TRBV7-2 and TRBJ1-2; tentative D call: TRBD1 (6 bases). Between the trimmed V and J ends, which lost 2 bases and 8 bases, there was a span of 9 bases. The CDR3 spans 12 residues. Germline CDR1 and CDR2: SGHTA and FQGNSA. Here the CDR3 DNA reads TGTGCCAGCAGCTTATCACAGGGCGGCTACACCTTC. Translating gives CASSLSQGGYTF.

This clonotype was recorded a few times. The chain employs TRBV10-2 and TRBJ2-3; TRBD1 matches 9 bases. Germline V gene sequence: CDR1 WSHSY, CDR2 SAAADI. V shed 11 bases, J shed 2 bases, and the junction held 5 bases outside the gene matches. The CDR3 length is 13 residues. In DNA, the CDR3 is TGCGCCTGCCGGGACAGGGACACAGATACGCAGTATTTT. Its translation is CACRDRDTDTQYF.

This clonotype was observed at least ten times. The CDR3 protein is CSVSQGMDSPLHF. CDR3 DNA sequence: TGCAGCGTTTCCCAAGGCATGGATTCACCCCTCCACTTT. The V and J genes are TRBV29-1 and TRBJ1-6; D gene unclear. The CDR3 runs to 13 residues. The V gene lost 5 bases and the J gene lost 8 bases, with 13 bases spanning the gap. Germline-derived CDR1 and CDR2 are SQVTM and ANQGSEA.

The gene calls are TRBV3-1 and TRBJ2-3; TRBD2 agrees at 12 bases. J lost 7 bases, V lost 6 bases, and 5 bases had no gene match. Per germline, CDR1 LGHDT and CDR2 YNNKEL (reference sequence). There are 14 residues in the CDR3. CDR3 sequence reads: CASSPSGGVNTQYF. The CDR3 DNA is TGTGCCAGCAGTCCTAGCGGGGGGGTAAATACGCAGTATTTT.

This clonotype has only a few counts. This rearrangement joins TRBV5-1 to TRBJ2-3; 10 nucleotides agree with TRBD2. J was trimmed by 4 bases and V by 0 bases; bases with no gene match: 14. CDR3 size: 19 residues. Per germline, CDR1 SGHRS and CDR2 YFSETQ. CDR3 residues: CASSLALSGGAVLADTQYF. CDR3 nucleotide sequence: TGCGCCAGCAGCTTGGCACTCAGCGGGGGGGCGGTCCTCGCAGATACGCAGTATTTT. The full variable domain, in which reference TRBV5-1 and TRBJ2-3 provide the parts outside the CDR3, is KAGVTQTPRYLIKTRGQQVTLSCSPISGHRSVSWYQQTPGQGLQFLFEYFSETQRNKGNFPGRFSGRQFSNSRSEMNVSTLELGDSALYLCASSLALSGGAVLADTQYFGPGTRLTVL.